The 32 T cell receptor beta chains below all came from one sample that was sequenced in a study of cytomegalovirus exposure and HLA in healthy donors. The PCR was carried out with 60 Vbeta primers and 13 Jbeta primers. Repertoires were generated with immunoSEQ multiplex PCR, while TCRdb's copy carries only in-frame clones and drops some. The profile shows 250,000 or so clones, approximately 87% of them singletons. Source material: PBMCs. All receptors come from a human donor in good health.

The genes are TRBV14 and TRBJ2-4; 9 positions agree with TRBD1. Per the germline V gene, CDR1 is SGHDN and CDR2 is FVKESK. CDR3 length: 14 amino acids. V lost 5 bases, J lost 9 bases, and 8 bases stayed unmatched. The DNA for the CDR3 is TGTGCCAGCAGCTCCGACAGGGGGTCAAGCATTCAGTACTTC. Translating gives CASSSDRGSSIQYF.

V is TRBV19 and J is TRBJ1-2; D is unclear. CDR3 size: 17 residues. V was clipped by 1 base and J by 3 bases, with 18 bases between them. Germline-derived CDR1 and CDR2 are LNHDA and SQIVND (reference sequence). CDR3 nucleotide sequence: TGTGCCAGTAGTATAGCCAGCGTGGGCGGGGAGGACTATGGCTACACCTTC. It translates to CASSIASVGGEDYGYTF.

The chain joins TRBV4-3 to TRBJ2-1; 8 bases are shared with TRBD2. The length of the CDR3 is 15 residues. J lost 9 bases, V lost 5 bases, and 12 bases had no gene match. Germline CDR1 is LGHNA and CDR2 is YSLEER. CDR3 protein: CASSSGTRGMGEQFF. For the CDR3, the DNA is TGCGCCAGCAGCTCGGGGACTAGAGGGATGGGTGAGCAGTTCTTC.

This sequence joins TRBV29-1 and TRBJ2-6; D is ambiguous. The CDR3 is 14 amino acids. Between the trimmed V and J ends, which lost 2 bases and 0 bases, there was a span of 5 bases. Germline CDR1 SQVTM, CDR2 ANQGSEA. The CDR3 DNA follows: TGCAGCGTTGAACGGGTCTCTGGGGCCAACGTCCTGACTTTC. Translation: CSVERVSGANVLTF.

This clone is a singleton in its sample. The chain recombines TRBV9 with TRBJ2-5; 11 positions agree with TRBD2. The germline gives CDR1 SGDLS, CDR2 YYNGEE. The ends lost 0 bases at V and 4 bases at J; junction bases unmatched: 8. The CDR3 has 17 residues. The CDR3, as DNA: TGTGCCAGCAGCGTAGGTTTACTAGCGGGAGTTCGAGAGACCCAGTACTTC. Amino acids: CASSVGLLAGVRETQYF.

The gene calls are TRBV5-1 and TRBJ2-1; TRBD2 matches at 7 bases. The trim removed 1 base at V and 5 bases at J, leaving 6 bases unmatched. The germline gives CDR1 SGHRS, CDR2 YFSETQ. The CDR3 contains 15 residues. CDR3 nucleotides: TGCGCCAGCAGCTTGAGAGGCGGGAGAGACAATGAGCAGTTCTTC. The encoded protein is CASSLRGGRDNEQFF.

The genes are TRBV7-6 and TRBJ2-7, with TRBD1 as a possible D gene (5 bases). CDR1 SGHVS and CDR2 FNYEAQ come from the germline V gene. The V gene lost 1 base and the J gene lost 2 bases, with 15 bases spanning the gap. The CDR3 has 16 residues. CDR3 protein: CASSLGSKGPPYEQYF. The CDR3 bases are TGTGCCAGCAGCTTAGGTAGTAAGGGGCCACCCTACGAGCAGTACTTC.

This sequence joins TRBV5-1 and TRBJ2-2, with D tentatively TRBD1 (6 bases). Trimming shortened V by 0 bases and J by 1 base, and 7 bases separated the two germline ends. The germline CDR1 and CDR2 sequences are SGHRS and YFSETQ. The CDR3 sequence is 15 residues long. DNA of the CDR3: TGCGCCAGCAGCTTGGCCAGGGGGAACACCGGGGAGCTGTTTTTT. Translated, it gives CASSLARGNTGELFF.

In this sample, this clone turned up once. V and J are TRBV27 and TRBJ2-2; 9 nucleotides match TRBD2. The CDR3 spans 16 residues. The ends lost 7 bases at V and 4 bases at J; junction bases unmatched: 10. Germline V gene data show CDR1 as MNHEY and CDR2 as SMNVEV (reference sequence). The CDR3 DNA is TGTGCCAGCAAGGGGGTAGCGGGAGTCTCCACCGGGGAGCTGTTTTTT. Translating it yields CASKGVAGVSTGELFF.

The chain has TRBV5-4 and TRBJ2-7, with a possible D match to TRBD2 (6 bases). CDR3 length: 16 residues. Germline V lookup: CDR1 SGHNT, CDR2 YYREEE (reference sequence). Trimming removed 4 bases at V and 0 bases at J, with 17 bases between. This CDR3 is CASSGRAGRASYEQYF. CDR3 nucleotide sequence: TGTGCCAGCAGCGGAAGGGCGGGACGGGCCTCCTACGAGCAGTACTTC.

The J gene is TRBJ2-1, the V gene TRBV7-6; 12 positions match TRBD1. There are 14 residues in the CDR3. J lost 8 bases, V lost 5 bases, and 4 bases had no gene match. Germline V gives CDR1 SGHVS, CDR2 FNYEAQ. The CDR3 DNA is TGTGCCAGCAGCCAGGGACAGGGGGCAGATGAGCAGTTCTTC. Translated: CASSQGQGADEQFF.

This CDR3 reads CASSLFGHGYTF. CDR3 bases: TGTGCCAGCAGCTTGTTTGGGCATGGCTACACCTTC. The chain is built from TRBV5-6 and TRBJ1-2, with D unclear. The germline V gene has CDR1 SGHDT and CDR2 YYEEEE. This CDR3 is 12 amino acids long. V shed 1 base and J shed 6 bases, with 7 bases lying between them.

A single count supports this clone. The rearrangement links TRBV10-3 to TRBJ2-2; possible D gene TRBD1, 5 bases. The V gene's germline CDR1 is ENHRY and CDR2 SYGVKD. The CDR3 has 16 residues. V lost 0 bases to trimming and J lost 4 bases, with 12 bases between them. CDR3 protein: CAISESPGISTGELFF. The CDR3 DNA follows: TGTGCCATCAGTGAGTCCCCAGGGATAAGCACCGGGGAGCTGTTTTTT.

The J gene is TRBJ1-1, the V gene TRBV6-5, with a tentative D call TRBD1 (5 bases). CDR1 and CDR2 from the germline V gene are MNHEY and SVGAGI. Trimming cost V 6 bases and J 11 bases, with 19 bases left between them. The CDR3 runs to 13 residues. The CDR3 sequence is CASSLKGQGRAFF. CDR3 DNA: TGTGCCAGCAGCCTCAAGGGGCAGGGCCGGGCTTTCTTT.

J is TRBJ2-7 and V is TRBV30; 10 nucleotides match TRBD2. The CDR3 loop spans 17 amino acids. After removal of 2 bases from V and 5 bases from J, the junction contained 15 bases not matched to a gene. Germline CDR1 reads GTSNPN; CDR2 reads SVGIG (reference sequence). For the CDR3, the DNA is TGTGCCTGGAGTCATCCTGAGGGGGCTAGCGGGAGAAACGAGCAGTACTTC. This translates into CAWSHPEGASGRNEQYF.

The chain employs TRBV11-2 and TRBJ1-4, with 7 bases lining up with TRBD1. The CDR3 totals 14 residues. Germline CDR1 is SGHAT and CDR2 is FQNNGV. J was trimmed by 12 bases and V by 1 base; bases with no gene match: 8. The CDR3: CASSLGNRGEELFF. For the CDR3, the DNA is TGTGCCAGCAGCTTAGGGAACAGGGGTGAGGAACTGTTTTTT.

In its sample, this clone was seen a few times. The chain joins TRBV5-1 to TRBJ1-1; no clear D gene. CDR3 length equals 13 residues. V was cut by 4 bases and J by 3 bases, with 10 bases left in between. The germline V gene encodes CDR1 SGHRS and CDR2 YFSETQ. CDR3 region: CASSVNGDTEAFF. CDR3 sequence (DNA): TGCGCCAGCAGCGTCAACGGGGACACTGAAGCTTTCTTT.

The chain couples TRBV25-1 to TRBJ2-2, with a possible D match to TRBD1 (6 bases). Between the trimmed V and J ends, which lost 3 bases and 0 bases, there was a span of 11 bases. The CDR3 length is 16 residues. CDR1 and CDR2 from the germline V gene are MGHDK and SYGVNS. The CDR3 is CASSDQGQSNTGELFF. CDR3 nucleotide sequence: TGTGCCAGCAGTGACCAGGGACAATCGAACACCGGGGAGCTGTTTTTT.

This clone has only a few counts. The chain has TRBV28 and TRBJ1-2; 8 nucleotides agree with TRBD1. Germline V gene sequence: CDR1 MDHEN, CDR2 SYDVKM. The CDR3 is 15 amino acids. Trimming cost V 5 bases and J 3 bases; bases outside gene matches: 8. The CDR3 DNA is TGTGCCAGCAGTGGGATGGGGGGACAGGACTATGGCTACACCTTC. This codes for CASSGMGGQDYGYTF.

The gene calls are TRBV7-2 and TRBJ2-7, with D maybe TRBD1 (6 bases). Germline CDR1 SGHTA, CDR2 FQGNSA. V was clipped by 1 base and J by 9 bases, with 10 bases between them. The CDR3 has 12 amino acids. CDR3 amino acids: CASSLETGVQYF. As DNA, the CDR3 is TGTGCCAGCAGCTTAGAGACAGGTGTGCAGTACTTC.

The chain is built from TRBV6-4 and TRBJ1-2, with D hard to call. CDR3 length: 13 residues. Germline-derived CDR1 and CDR2 are MRHNA and SNTAGT. With 7 bases removed from V and 6 bases from J, the gap between germline ends came to 15 bases. CDR3 in DNA: TGTGCCAGCATAGGAGGGCGACACAATGGCTACACCTTC. Translation: CASIGGRHNGYTF.

The chain uses TRBV27 and TRBJ1-2; D is ambiguous. CDR3 length equals 13 residues. The V end lost 7 bases, the J end lost 5 bases, and 14 bases lay between the germline ends. CDR1 and CDR2 (germline): MNHEY, SMNVEV (reference sequence). CDR3 residues: CASMYPGKYGYTF. CDR3 bases: TGTGCCAGCATGTACCCGGGGAAGTATGGCTACACCTTC.

This clone was recorded once. V gene TRBV7-2 combines with J gene TRBJ2-3, with TRBD2 matching over 11 bases. CDR1 and CDR2 (germline): SGHTA, FQGNSA. CDR3 size: 16 residues. Trimming cost V 5 bases and J 3 bases; bases outside gene matches: 7. The CDR3 spells CASSPRLAGWTDTQYF. The CDR3 DNA is TGTGCCAGCAGCCCGCGACTAGCGGGATGGACAGATACGCAGTATTTT.

The chain employs TRBV2 and TRBJ1-1, with 7 nucleotides matching TRBD1. Germline values: CDR1 SNHLY, CDR2 FYNNEI. After removal of 8 bases from V and 1 base from J, the junction contained 7 bases not matched to a gene. The CDR3 extends over 14 amino acids. This CDR3 is CASCQYRGNTEAFF. The DNA of the CDR3 is TGTGCCAGCTGTCAATACAGGGGGAACACTGAAGCTTTCTTT.

The V gene is TRBV10-1, the J gene TRBJ2-5, with TRBD1 matching 9 bases. Germline CDR1 reads WNHNN; CDR2 reads SYGVQD (reference sequence). This CDR3 has 14 amino acids. With V trimmed by 7 bases and J by 1 base, 4 bases remained unmatched. The CDR3 DNA is TGCGCCAGCATCAGACAGGGGGGCCAAGAGACCCAGTACTTC. It specifies CASIRQGGQETQYF.

This clone was detected only a few times. This rearrangement joins TRBV30 to TRBJ2-7, with 13 bases aligning to TRBD2. Germline assignment: CDR1 GTSNPN and CDR2 SVGIG (reference sequence). This CDR3 has 18 residues. V gave up 0 bases and J gave up 6 bases; unmatched junction bases: 14. CDR3 in amino acids: CAWSVKALRTSGSGEQYF. The DNA for the CDR3 is TGTGCCTGGAGTGTAAAGGCCCTGAGGACTAGCGGGAGTGGCGAGCAGTACTTC.

The genes are TRBV19 and TRBJ2-2, with 7 bases aligning to TRBD2. Germline CDR1 and CDR2: LNHDA and SQIVND (reference sequence). The CDR3 covers 15 residues. V trimming: 8 bases; J trimming: 1 base; junction bases outside the gene matches: 7. The CDR3 sequence: CASQWGGMNTGELFF. The CDR3 nucleotides are TGTGCCAGTCAGTGGGGGGGGATGAACACCGGGGAGCTGTTTTTT.

The rearrangement joins TRBV29-1 to TRBJ2-1, with D tentatively TRBD1 (5 bases). CDR1 is SQVTM, CDR2 ANQGSEA, per germline. The V end was cut by 1 base, the J end by 12 bases, with 16 bases between. The CDR3 is 13 residues long. This chain's CDR3 is CSVEGGVPRMQFF. The CDR3 DNA is TGCAGCGTTGAAGGGGGCGTTCCTCGTATGCAGTTCTTC.

CDR3 nucleotides: TGTGCCAGCAGCTTGGGGGGGGGTCTCATCGAGCAGTACTTC. Residues: CASSLGGGLIEQYF. This chain uses TRBV11-2 with TRBJ2-7; the match to TRBD2 covers 7 bases. Germline trimming cut 3 bases from V and 6 bases from J; bases unmatched to any gene: 8. Germline V gene data show CDR1 as SGHAT and CDR2 as FQNNGV. This CDR3 is 14 amino acids long. The variable domain in full, completed from reference TRBV11-2 and TRBJ2-7, reads EAGVAQSPRYKIIEKRQSVAFWCNPISGHATLYWYQQILGQGPKLLIQFQNNGVVDDSQLPKDRFSAERLKGVDSTLKIQPAKLEDSAVYLCASSLGGGLIEQYFGPGTRLTVT.

CDR3 coding DNA: TGCGCCAGCAGCCGGGGGACAGGGACCTACGAGCAGTACTTC. Translated, it gives CASSRGTGTYEQYF. The chain joins TRBV4-1 to TRBJ2-7; TRBD1 matches at 9 bases. Trimming removed 4 bases from V and 2 bases from J; junction bases left unmatched: 3. The CDR3 extends over 14 amino acids. Germline V gene data show CDR1 as MGHRA and CDR2 as YSYEKL.

This rearrangement joins TRBV5-8 to TRBJ1-2; no clear D gene. Trimming left V 4 bases short and J 3 bases short, with 16 bases between. This CDR3 is built from 15 residues. Per germline, CDR1 SGHTS and CDR2 YDEGEE. The CDR3 DNA reads TGTGCCAGCAGCATAGGAGAGGCCCACTACTATGGCTACACCTTC. The encoded protein is CASSIGEAHYYGYTF.

CDR3: CSVGLAENGELFF. CDR3 DNA: TGCAGCGTTGGTCTAGCGGAGAACGGGGAGCTGTTTTTT. V and J are TRBV29-1 and TRBJ2-2; 7 nucleotides match TRBD2. Per the germline V gene, CDR1 is SQVTM and CDR2 is ANQGSEA. After removal of 4 bases from V and 7 bases from J, the junction contained 6 bases not matched to a gene. The CDR3 loop spans 13 amino acids.